This T cell receptor beta chain was recovered during a study of blood T cells in healthy people across ages. Sample-barcoded 5' priming and a J-beta primer mix drove a second PCR of about 7 to 12 cycles. Each cDNA molecule received a tag from a template-switch adaptor that had 12 random nucleotides. TCRdb analysed the 5' RACE reads with MiXCR anew, one entry per CDR3 protein. This table has about 1.7 million distinct CDR3 sequences, about 28% appearing once. Study outcomes and limitations: Higher diversity, along with more naive CD4+ cells, distinguished long-lived donors from aged donors.

The CDR3 loop spans 14 amino acids. The germline V gene encodes CDR1 MNHEY and CDR2 SMNVEV (reference sequence). This clonotype occurred once. Antigen specificity is unknown. At one end the junction does not follow the germline gene, possibly because of a read error. Material: blood. The receptor comes from a young woman in good health. This rearrangement joins TRBV27 to TRBJ1-2, with unresolved D. The CDR3 loop reads CTSSLFPGNYGYTF. The DNA for the CDR3 is TGTACCAGCAGTTTATTCCCGGGAAACTATGGCTACACCTTC.